This is a list of T cell receptor beta chains from one sample in a study of CD8 T cells in Susac syndrome. TCRdb called the immunoSEQ multiplex PCR reads again in MiXCR, with one record for every CDR3 protein. The sample gives roughly 28,000 distinct CDR3 sequences, around 95% of which show up once; 0.27% is in the top ten. Material for sequencing was CD8+ T cells from PBMCs. The receptors were sampled from a human donor in good health. CDR3s leave out the opening cysteine and the closing phenylalanine or tryptophan. Fields, in order: D gene, V gene, J gene, CDR3 protein. D genes are given only for firm matches.

.	TRBV27	TRBJ2-3	ASSLSVRRLTSTDTQY
TRBD1	TRBV7-7	TRBJ2-5	ASSYPGQGGETQY
.	TRBV28	TRBJ2-4	ASSLLGPENIQY
.	TRBV3-1	TRBJ2-1	ASSQDYSNNEQF
.	TRBV2	TRBJ1-3	ATLWDGRLTGNTIY
.	TRBV5-1	TRBJ2-3	ASSLERQIPDTQY
.	TRBV7-2	TRBJ1-1	ASSLGWGNTEAF
.	TRBV3-1	TRBJ2-3	ASSQVLGTQY
TRBD2	TRBV9	TRBJ2-1	ASSVGTGGRNEQF
.	TRBV7-2	TRBJ2-5	ASSLVGSQETQY
.	TRBV27	TRBJ2-7	ASSLGNRDMQY
.	TRBV12-5	TRBJ2-7	ASGLPPLGEQY
.	TRBV29-1	TRBJ1-2	SVEGQGLNYGYT
.	TRBV19	TRBJ2-7	ASSIALGYEQY
TRBD1	TRBV6-2/TRBV6-3	TRBJ2-2	ASTLRGQGANTGELF
TRBD2	TRBV20-1	TRBJ2-1	SARDALAAYNEQF
TRBD1	TRBV27	TRBJ2-7	ASRRDRVSPPYEQY
.	TRBV7-9	TRBJ2-1	ASSPQLYNEQF
TRBD1	TRBV27	TRBJ2-1	ASSRDRVIDGYNEQF
.	TRBV2	TRBJ1-6	ASSEGAAALH
.	TRBV5-1	TRBJ2-1	ASSLVSMSRPSSYNEQF
TRBD2	TRBV11-2	TRBJ2-1	ASSPSRLAGGSWDEQF
.	TRBV6-5	TRBJ1-2	ASSSNQEYT
.	TRBV19	TRBJ1-5	ASSIGSASYSNQPQH
.	TRBV7-9	TRBJ1-1	ASSKWGTEAF
.	TRBV6-2/TRBV6-3	TRBJ2-2	ASSYSRQLRHTGELF
TRBD1	TRBV6-1	TRBJ1-1	ASSEDRGDTEAF
.	TRBV27	TRBJ2-7	ASSLVGTFSYEQY
.	TRBV10-3	TRBJ2-7	AIRDDNVGYEQY
.	TRBV6-2/TRBV6-3	TRBJ2-1	ASSAVDRYHGVDEQF
.	TRBV4-1	TRBJ2-6	ASSQDISGANVLT
.	TRBV23-1	TRBJ1-2	ASSPRKGNYGYT
TRBD2	TRBV20-1	TRBJ2-4	SASKGLAGEVLAKNIQY
.	TRBV7-2	TRBJ1-5	ASSFGSTAKGPQH
TRBD2	TRBV29-1	TRBJ2-1	SVVLAGVHEQF
TRBD1	TRBV10-3	TRBJ2-5	AISESWTGTKETQY
TRBD1	TRBV20-1	TRBJ2-2	SARDPQGASDGELF
.	TRBV7-9	TRBJ2-1	ASSLQNEQF